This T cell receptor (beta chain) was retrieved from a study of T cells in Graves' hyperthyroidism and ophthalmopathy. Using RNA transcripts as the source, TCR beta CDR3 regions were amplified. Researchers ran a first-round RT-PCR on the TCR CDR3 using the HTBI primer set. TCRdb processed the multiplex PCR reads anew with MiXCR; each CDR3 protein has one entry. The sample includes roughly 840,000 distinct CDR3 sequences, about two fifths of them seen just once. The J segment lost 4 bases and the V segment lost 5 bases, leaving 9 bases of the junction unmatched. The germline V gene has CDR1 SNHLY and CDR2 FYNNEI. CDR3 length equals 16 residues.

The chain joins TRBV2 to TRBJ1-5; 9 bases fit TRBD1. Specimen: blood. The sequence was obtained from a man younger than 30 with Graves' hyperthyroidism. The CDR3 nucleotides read TGTGCCAGCAGTTCACAGGGGGCGCGAATAAATCAGCCCCAGCATTTT. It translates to CASSSQGARINQPQHF.